This entry lists 11 T cell receptor beta chains sequenced from one sample in a study of blood T cell repertoires in COVID-19. Sequenced by immunoSEQ multiplex PCR; TCRdb stores in-frame clones only, minus some. Of 150,000 to 200,000 clones detected, roughly nine tenths appear once; the ten largest clones hold approximately 10%. The sequenced sample consisted of peripheral blood. These receptors were taken from a woman aged 55-70 years with COVID-19, enrolled during active disease.

This chain uses TRBV2 with TRBJ1-2, with D perhaps TRBD1 (6 bases). In germline, CDR1 is SNHLY, CDR2 FYNNEI. The CDR3 length is 14 residues. Trimming shortened V by 2 bases and J by 6 bases, and 13 bases separated the two germline ends. The CDR3, as DNA: TGTGCCAGCAGTGAAAACAGGGTAGGGAATGGCTACACCTTC. It translates to CASSENRVGNGYTF.

The V call is TRBV6-5, the J call TRBJ2-7, with 8 nucleotides matching TRBD2. Trimming cost V 7 bases and J 2 bases; bases outside gene matches: 10. Germline assignment: CDR1 MNHEY and CDR2 SVGAGI. The length of the CDR3 is 15 residues. The chain's CDR3 is CASTQAGSGTYEQYF. In DNA form, the CDR3 reads TGTGCCAGCACCCAAGCGGGTAGCGGGACCTACGAGCAGTACTTC.

The rearrangement uses TRBV7-9 and TRBJ2-5; 7 bases line up with TRBD1. The CDR3 is made up of 16 amino acids. Trimming at V came to 5 bases and at J to 0 bases, leaving 9 bases not matched to a gene. Germline CDR1 is SEHNR and CDR2 is FQNEAQ (reference sequence). CDR3 in amino acids: CASSTTRGQHQETQYF. In DNA, the CDR3 is TGTGCCAGCAGCACCACGAGGGGACAGCACCAAGAGACCCAGTACTTC. Filled out from reference TRBV7-9 and TRBJ2-5, the complete variable domain reads DTGVSQNPRHKITKRGQNVTFRCDPISEHNRLYWYRQTLGQGPEFLTYFQNEAQLEKSRLLSDRFSAERPKGSFSTLEIQRTEQGDSAMYLCASSTTRGQHQETQYFGPGTRLLVL.

The chain uses TRBV7-2 and TRBJ2-7; 10 nucleotides match TRBD2. The CDR3 length is 15 residues. The junction had 7 bases not matched to a gene; V was cut back by 6 bases and J by 2 bases. The germline V gene encodes CDR1 SGHTA and CDR2 FQGNSA. The CDR3 here is CASSSGLAYTYEQYF. The CDR3 DNA reads TGTGCCAGCAGTTCGGGACTAGCGTATACCTACGAGCAGTACTTC.

The rearrangement links TRBV5-4 to TRBJ1-6; TRBD1 might be the D (5 bases). This CDR3 has 14 residues. Per the germline V gene, CDR1 is SGHNT and CDR2 is YYREEE (reference sequence). V was pared by 4 bases and J by 9 bases, with 14 bases between. The CDR3 region has the DNA TGTGCCAGCAGCCCAGACAGTTCAAGTTCACCCCTCCACTTT. It translates to CASSPDSSSSPLHF.

The chain carries TRBV10-1 and TRBJ2-7, with TRBD2 identical over 14 bases. Germline CDR1 and CDR2: WNHNN and SYGVQD (reference sequence). This CDR3 region has 18 residues. After removal of 9 bases from V and 0 bases from J, the junction contained 13 bases not matched to a gene. DNA for the CDR3: TGCGCCAGAAGACTAGCGGGAGGGCCCCATCCCAGCTCCTACGAGCAGTACTTC. Its translation: CARRLAGGPHPSSYEQYF.

The chain combines TRBV27 with TRBJ2-1, with a possible D match to TRBD2 (6 bases). The CDR3 covers 13 residues. V lost 3 bases and J 5 bases, leaving 8 bases between the germline ends. Germline V gene data show CDR1 as MNHEY and CDR2 as SMNVEV (reference sequence). The CDR3 loop reads CASSFVADNEQFF. The CDR3 nucleotides read TGTGCCAGCAGTTTTGTAGCGGACAATGAGCAGTTCTTC.

This chain connects TRBV4-1 to TRBJ2-7, with 10 bases identical to TRBD1. CDR3 size: 15 residues. Germline V lookup: CDR1 MGHRA, CDR2 YSYEKL. V lost 2 bases to trimming and J lost 4 bases; unmatched junction nucleotides: 5. As DNA, the CDR3 is TGCGCCAGCAGCCAATCCGGGACAGGGGATTACGAGCAGTACTTC. It specifies CASSQSGTGDYEQYF.

This clone is a singleton in its sample. The J gene is TRBJ1-5, the V gene TRBV30; tentative D call: TRBD1 (5 bases). Trimming took 0 bases from V and 1 from J, leaving 16 bases between them. Germline values: CDR1 GTSNPN, CDR2 SVGIG (reference sequence). The CDR3 spans 17 residues. The CDR3 nucleotides are TGTGCCTGGAGTGTACGGGGGAATGGGAGAAGCAATCAGCCCCAGCATTTT. This sequence encodes CAWSVRGNGRSNQPQHF.

The rearrangement uses TRBV6-2 or TRBV6-3 and TRBJ1-5, with TRBD1 matching 9 bases. Germline trimming cut 6 bases from V and 9 bases from J; bases unmatched to any gene: 15. Germline V gives CDR1 MNHEY, CDR2 SVGEGT. The CDR3 is made up of 16 amino acids. The CDR3 region is CASSHGDRAVWVPQHF. In DNA, the CDR3 is TGTGCCAGCAGCCATGGGGACAGGGCCGTGTGGGTGCCCCAGCATTTT.

The rearrangement uses TRBV4-3 and TRBJ1-5, with D possibly TRBD1 on 6 matching bases. Trimming cost V 1 base and J 6 bases, with 13 bases left between them. Germline CDR1 and CDR2: LGHNA and YSLEER. This CDR3 spans 15 amino acids. In DNA form, the CDR3 reads TGCGCCAGCAGCCAAGCACAGGGTTTGGGTCAGCCCCAGCATTTT. Its protein is CASSQAQGLGQPQHF.